This T cell receptor (beta chain) was captured by sequencing in a study of control samples from healthy donors and cancer patients. V was cut by 7 bases and J by 0 bases, with 15 bases left in between. Per the germline V gene, CDR1 is MDHEN and CDR2 is SYDVKM. This CDR3 contains 15 residues. Some clones are missing from TCRdb's copy, which holds only in-frame ones; the method was immunoSEQ multiplex PCR. This sample carries about 110,000 clones, 70% to 90% of them seen once, and the ten largest clones take approximately 3.7%. V usage is TRBV28 and J usage is TRBJ1-1; tentative D call: TRBD1 (6 bases). The receptor's source is a woman aged 60-75 years with lung cancer. Sequenced sample: PBMCs. CDR3 bases: TGTGCCAGCATGAATACAGGGATTATGAACACTGAAGCTTTCTTT. It is translated as CASMNTGIMNTEAFF.